The next 30 T cell receptor beta chains were all read from a single sample in a study of blood T cell repertoires in COVID-19. Clones were read by immunoSEQ multiplex PCR, and TCRdb kept only the in-frame ones, dropping some. The profile shows some 140,000 clones, 70% to 90% of them singletons. Sequencing used peripheral blood. The receptor set was obtained from a man aged 65 to 79 with active COVID-19.

DNA of the CDR3: TGTGCCAGCAGTCCCAGGCAGGGGGTTACCTACGAGCAGTACTTC. Its translation: CASSPRQGVTYEQYF. The chain couples TRBV7-8 to TRBJ2-7; TRBD1 matches at 7 bases. This CDR3 spans 15 amino acids. CDR1 SGHVS and CDR2 FQNEAQ come from the germline V gene. V trimming: 6 bases; J trimming: 2 bases; junction bases outside the gene matches: 10.

This clone was detected only a few times. The chain carries TRBV5-1 and TRBJ1-2; 8 bases fit TRBD1. CDR3 length: 13 residues. The V gene's germline CDR1 is SGHRS and CDR2 YFSETQ. Germline trimming cut 4 bases from V and 6 bases from J; bases unmatched to any gene: 5. Here the CDR3 DNA reads TGCGCCAGCAGCCCAGGACAGGGAAATGGCTACACCTTC. It codes for CASSPGQGNGYTF.

The chain combines TRBV9 with TRBJ2-7, with 8 positions matching TRBD2. Germline V gives CDR1 SGDLS, CDR2 YYNGEE. The CDR3 is 14 amino acids. The trim removed 0 bases at V and 2 bases at J, leaving 1 base unmatched. In DNA, the CDR3 is TGTGCCAGCAGCGTAGCGGGAGGGCCCTACGAGCAGTACTTC. This gives the protein CASSVAGGPYEQYF. Together with reference TRBV9 and TRBJ2-7, the CDR3 gives the full variable domain: DSGVTQTPKHLITATGQRVTLRCSPRSGDLSVYWYQQSLDQGLQFLIQYYNGEERAKGNILERFSAQQFPDLHSELNLSSLELGDSALYFCASSVAGGPYEQYFGPGTRLTVT.

This chain uses TRBV28 with TRBJ1-1, with D possibly being TRBD1 (5 bases). This CDR3 is 13 amino acids long. Trimming stripped 7 bases from V and 0 bases from J, with 9 bases between. CDR1 is MDHEN and CDR2 is SYDVKM in the germline V gene. CDR3: CASTTTVNTEAFF. CDR3 nucleotide sequence: TGTGCCAGCACCACGACAGTGAACACTGAAGCTTTCTTT.

The chain carries TRBV9 and TRBJ2-5, with 7 bases identical to TRBD1. V shed 0 bases, J shed 5 bases, and the junction held 7 bases outside the gene matches. Germline V lookup: CDR1 SGDLS, CDR2 YYNGEE. The CDR3 extends over 15 amino acids. The CDR3 DNA is TGTGCCAGCAGCGTAGATGACAGGGCCCGGGAGACCCAGTACTTC. Residues: CASSVDDRARETQYF. Based on the CDR3 plus reference TRBV9 and TRBJ2-5, the full variable domain is DSGVTQTPKHLITATGQRVTLRCSPRSGDLSVYWYQQSLDQGLQFLIQYYNGEERAKGNILERFSAQQFPDLHSELNLSSLELGDSALYFCASSVDDRARETQYFGPGTRLLVL.

This chain joins TRBV6-2 or TRBV6-3 and TRBJ2-7; 7 bases line up with TRBD2. Germline V gene sequence: CDR1 MNHEY, CDR2 SVGEGT. The CDR3 is 16 amino acids. Trimming removed 2 bases from V and 2 bases from J; junction bases left unmatched: 9. The CDR3, as DNA: TGTGCCAGCAGTTACAGGAGCGGGGCCACAACCTACGAGCAGTACTTC. This encodes CASSYRSGATTYEQYF.

The CDR3 region has the DNA TGTGCCACCAGTGTAGGAGGGCAAACGAGCAATCAGCCCCAGCATTTT. This translates into CATSVGGQTSNQPQHF. This chain uses TRBV24-1 with TRBJ1-5; D call uncertain. The length of the CDR3 is 16 residues. Trimming stripped 5 bases from V and 1 base from J, with 14 bases between. CDR1 and CDR2 from the germline V gene are KGHDR and SFDVKD.

V and J are TRBV28 and TRBJ2-2; perhaps TRBD2 as D (6 bases). V lost 3 bases to trimming and J lost 1 base, with 15 bases between them. CDR1 and CDR2 (germline): MDHEN, SYDVKM. The CDR3 loop spans 17 amino acids. CDR3 region: CASSFHPSRENTGELFF. The DNA of the CDR3 is TGTGCCAGCAGTTTCCATCCCTCGCGGGAGAACACCGGGGAGCTGTTTTTT.

The gene calls are TRBV7-9 and TRBJ2-1; possible D gene TRBD2, 6 bases. The V gene lost 0 bases and the J gene lost 0 bases, with 9 bases spanning the gap. The V gene's germline CDR1 is SEHNR and CDR2 FQNEAQ (reference sequence). The CDR3 has 16 residues. CDR3 sequence: CASSLAEGRSYNEQFF. Here the CDR3 DNA reads TGTGCCAGCAGCTTAGCGGAGGGGCGCTCCTACAATGAGCAGTTCTTC.

The chain carries TRBV6-5 and TRBJ2-6, with 7 positions matching TRBD1. Unmatched junction bases numbered 4, after V lost 4 bases and J lost 4 bases. Germline CDR1 and CDR2: MNHEY and SVGAGI. This CDR3 spans 15 amino acids. The CDR3 DNA sequence: TGTGCCAGCAGTTTCGACAGGGCAGGGGCCAACGTCCTGACTTTC. This translates into CASSFDRAGANVLTF.

The rearrangement links TRBV6-5 to TRBJ1-5; 7 bases are shared with TRBD1. The CDR3 has 14 residues. Per germline, CDR1 MNHEY and CDR2 SVGAGI. V gave up 5 bases and J gave up 5 bases; unmatched junction bases: 6. This chain's CDR3 is CASSPGTAHQPQHF. CDR3 in DNA: TGTGCCAGCAGTCCCGGGACAGCCCATCAGCCCCAGCATTTT.

The chain combines TRBV2 with TRBJ2-2; no firm D call. The germline V and J ends were trimmed by 8 bases and 2 bases, with 9 bases remaining between them. The CDR3 is 13 amino acids. Germline-derived CDR1 and CDR2 are SNHLY and FYNNEI. The DNA of the CDR3 is TGTGCCAGCCGAAGTAGAAACACCGGGGAGCTGTTTTTT. Its protein product is CASRSRNTGELFF.

V usage is TRBV28 and J usage is TRBJ1-5; D gene uncertain. CDR3 size: 15 residues. V gave up 8 bases and J gave up 1 base, with 15 bases separating them. Germline CDR1 reads MDHEN; CDR2 reads SYDVKM. CDR3: CASGFGGISNQPQHF. The CDR3 nucleotides are TGTGCCAGCGGGTTTGGCGGGATAAGCAATCAGCCCCAGCATTTT.

The chain carries TRBV5-1 and TRBJ2-1; 13 bases match TRBD2. The V gene's germline CDR1 is SGHRS and CDR2 YFSETQ. This CDR3 is 16 amino acids long. V trimming: 5 bases; J trimming: 0 bases; junction bases outside the gene matches: 2. CDR3: CASSRTSGGSYNEQFF. The CDR3 DNA reads TGCGCCAGCAGTCGGACTAGCGGGGGCTCCTACAATGAGCAGTTCTTC.

This sequence joins TRBV18 and TRBJ1-1, with D possibly matching TRBD1 (5 bases). Germline values: CDR1 KGHSH, CDR2 LQKENI. Trimming pared 4 bases from V and 0 bases from J, leaving 9 bases between. This CDR3 has 14 amino acids. CDR3 amino acids: CASSLGLLNTEAFF. DNA for the CDR3: TGTGCCAGCTCACTGGGACTCTTGAACACTGAAGCTTTCTTT.

This chain joins TRBV19 and TRBJ1-2; 9 nucleotides line up with TRBD1. After removal of 6 bases from V and 5 bases from J, the junction contained 7 bases not matched to a gene. This CDR3 contains 14 residues. Looked up from germline, CDR1 is LNHDA and CDR2 is SQIVND (reference sequence). Here the CDR3 DNA reads TGTGCCAGTAGCCCCTCCGGGACAGGGTATGGCTACACCTTC. Its translation is CASSPSGTGYGYTF.

The chain uses TRBV21-1 and TRBJ2-7; TRBD2, as called in the table, went unchecked against the DNA. TRBV21-1 is termed a pseudogene. This CDR3 has 16 amino acids. CDR3 DNA: TGTGCCAGCAGCAAAGCCTTCCGACCGAGCGATCGGGAGCAGTACTTC. Its translation is CASSKAFRPSDREQYF.

The chain employs TRBV14 and TRBJ2-7; the D is unclear. This CDR3 is built from 16 residues. Trimming left V 1 base short and J 0 bases short, with 13 bases between. Germline lookup yields CDR1 SGHDN and CDR2 FVKESK. The CDR3 nucleotides are TGTGCCAGCAGCCAAGGACCAGAGAGGAGCTCCTACGAGCAGTACTTC. Translation: CASSQGPERSSYEQYF.

The DNA for the CDR3 is TGTGCCAGCAGCCAAGAAAATCTGCAGGGGGCGGACACTGAAGCTTTCTTT. This sequence encodes CASSQENLQGADTEAFF. The rearrangement links TRBV4-2 to TRBJ1-1, with 8 bases aligning to TRBD1. Looked up from germline, CDR1 is LGHNA and CDR2 is YNFKEQ. The V gene end was trimmed by 0 bases and the J gene end by 3 bases; junction bases not matched to a gene: 9. This CDR3 region has 17 residues.

The gene calls are TRBV5-1 and TRBJ1-2, with 9 bases fitting TRBD1. J gave up 2 bases and V 4 bases, and 3 bases lay outside the gene matches. The CDR3 runs 14 residues. Per the germline V gene, CDR1 is SGHRS and CDR2 is YFSETQ. This CDR3 reads CASSTGQGNYGYTF. The CDR3 nucleotides are TGCGCCAGCAGCACGGGACAGGGAAACTATGGCTACACCTTC.

The genes are TRBV5-5 and TRBJ2-7, with D tentatively TRBD1 (5 bases). Germline assignment: CDR1 SGHKS and CDR2 YYEKEE (reference sequence). The CDR3 totals 14 residues. Trimming pared 0 bases from V and 3 bases from J, leaving 10 bases between. CDR3 in amino acids: CASSLEGAGYEQYF. DNA for the CDR3: TGTGCCAGCAGCTTGGAAGGGGCTGGCTACGAGCAGTACTTC. The full variable domain, with the rest looked up from reference TRBV5-5 and TRBJ2-7, is DAGVTQSPTHLIKTRGQQVTLRCSPISGHKSVSWYQQVLGQGPQFIFQYYEKEERGRGNFPDRFSARQFPNYSSELNVNALLLGDSALYLCASSLEGAGYEQYFGPGTRLTVT.

This chain joins TRBV6-5 and TRBJ1-5; D is unclear. V lost 7 bases to trimming and J lost 2 bases, with 15 bases between them. The CDR3 consists of 15 residues. Germline V lookup: CDR1 MNHEY, CDR2 SVGAGI. CDR3 sequence reads: CASIGREGRNQPQHF. The CDR3 nucleotides are TGTGCCAGCATCGGAAGGGAGGGTCGCAATCAGCCCCAGCATTTT.

V is TRBV30 and J is TRBJ1-4, with TRBD1 matching over 7 bases. CDR3 length: 14 amino acids. After removal of 1 base from V and 4 bases from J, the junction contained 3 bases not matched to a gene. CDR1 is GTSNPN, CDR2 SVGIG, per germline (reference sequence). This chain's CDR3 is CAWSGDSYNEKLFF. The CDR3 DNA reads as TGTGCCTGGAGTGGGGACAGTTATAATGAAAAACTGTTTTTT.

The rearrangement uses TRBV5-4 and TRBJ2-2; no definite D call. The CDR3 sequence is 15 residues long. Per the germline V gene, CDR1 is SGHNT and CDR2 is YYREEE (reference sequence). Trimming removed 4 bases from V and 1 base from J, with 11 bases in between. The CDR3 here is CASSATTLNTGELFF. The CDR3, as DNA: TGTGCCAGCAGCGCCACTACTCTGAACACCGGGGAGCTGTTTTTT.

This clone appeared a single time. This chain connects TRBV11-2 to TRBJ2-3, with 7 bases identical to TRBD2. This CDR3 has 15 amino acids. CDR1 SGHAT and CDR2 FQNNGV come from the germline V gene. V gave up 6 bases and J gave up 0 bases; unmatched junction bases: 6. The CDR3 DNA follows: TGTGCCAGCAGACCCCTAGCGGATAGCACAGATACGCAGTATTTT. Amino acid sequence: CASRPLADSTDTQYF.

The CDR3 is CSASTGDYGYTF. The CDR3 bases are TGCAGTGCTAGTACAGGGGACTATGGCTACACCTTC. V is TRBV20-1 and J is TRBJ1-2, with 7 nucleotides matching TRBD1. The germline gives CDR1 DFQATT, CDR2 SNEGSKA (reference sequence). V lost 3 bases, J lost 3 bases, and 1 base stayed unmatched. This CDR3 contains 12 residues.

The rearrangement uses TRBV6-4 and TRBJ2-5; TRBD1 is a possible D gene (6 bases). The CDR3 consists of 16 residues. The germline V gene encodes CDR1 MRHNA and CDR2 SNTAGT. Trimming shortened V by 5 bases and J by 13 bases, and 29 bases separated the two germline ends. This CDR3 reads CASSPLGDRSYMVGYF. CDR3 bases: TGTGCCAGCAGTCCCCTCGGAGACAGGAGCTATATGGTGGGGTACTTC.

The chain has TRBV30 and TRBJ1-4, with TRBD1 matching over 7 bases. V lost 1 base and J lost 6; bases outside the gene matches: 2. The germline CDR1 and CDR2 sequences are GTSNPN and SVGIG (reference sequence). This CDR3 region has 13 residues. The CDR3 sequence is CAWSAGQYEKLFF. DNA for the CDR3: TGTGCCTGGAGTGCGGGACAGTATGAAAAACTGTTTTTT. Filled out from reference TRBV30 and TRBJ1-4, the complete variable domain reads SQTIHQWPATLVQPVGSPLSLECTVEGTSNPNLYWYRQAAGRGLQLLFYSVGIGQISSEVPQNLSASRPQDRQFILSSKKLLLSDSGFYLCAWSAGQYEKLFFGSGTQLSVL.

V usage is TRBV5-1 and J usage is TRBJ2-7; 7 bases line up with TRBD2. V lost 0 bases to trimming and J lost 0 bases; unmatched junction nucleotides: 3. Germline values: CDR1 SGHRS, CDR2 YFSETQ. CDR3 size: 15 residues. The CDR3 sequence: CASSLGASGSYEQYF. CDR3 coding DNA: TGCGCCAGCAGCTTGGGTGCTAGCGGCTCCTACGAGCAGTACTTC.

The chain carries TRBV12-3 or TRBV12-4 and TRBJ1-1, with TRBD1 matching 7 bases. V lost 5 bases, J lost 4 bases, and 1 base stayed unmatched. The length of the CDR3 is 12 residues. The DNA of the CDR3 is TGTGCCAGCAGTCAGGGGGGCACTGAAGCTTTCTTT. This translates into CASSQGGTEAFF.